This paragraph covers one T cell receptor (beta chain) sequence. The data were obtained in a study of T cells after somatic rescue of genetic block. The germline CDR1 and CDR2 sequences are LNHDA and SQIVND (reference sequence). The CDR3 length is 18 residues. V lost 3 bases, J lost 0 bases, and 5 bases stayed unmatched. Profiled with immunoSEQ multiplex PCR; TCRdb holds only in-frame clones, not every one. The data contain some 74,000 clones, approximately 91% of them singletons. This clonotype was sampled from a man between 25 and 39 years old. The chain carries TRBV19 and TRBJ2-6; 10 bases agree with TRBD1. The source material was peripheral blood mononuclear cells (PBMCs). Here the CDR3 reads CASSMAGTGASGANVLTF. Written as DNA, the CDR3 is TGTGCCAGTAGTATGGCCGGGACAGGGGCCTCTGGGGCCAACGTCCTGACTTTC.